This TCR beta chain emerged from a study of blood T cell repertoires in COVID-19. The CDR3 length is 16 residues. Germline CDR1 reads KGHSH; CDR2 reads LQKENI. V was trimmed by 0 bases and J by 4 bases, leaving 15 bases between them. Data came from immunoSEQ multiplex PCR; TCRdb stores just in-frame clones and leaves some out. The table records 95,000 to 150,000 clones, roughly 85% of them present only once. V and J are TRBV18 and TRBJ1-2; no definite D call. The source material was peripheral blood. The origin of this receptor is an elderly man with acute or convalescent COVID-19. CDR3 nucleotide sequence: TGTGCCAGCTCACCACCACAACCCCAAGGAGGCTATGGCTACACCTTC. It specifies CASSPPQPQGGYGYTF.